This TCR beta chain was sequenced during a study of cytomegalovirus exposure and HLA in healthy donors. Vbeta (60) and Jbeta (13) primers were used in the PCR. Clones were read by immunoSEQ multiplex PCR, and TCRdb kept only the in-frame ones, dropping some. The profile shows 95,000 to 150,000 clones, around 84% of them singletons. Remarks on this clone: Its target is not known.

General observations from the study: CMV serostatus was the only recorded immune exposure for donors. In vitro experiments confirmed that a few CMV-associated chains were specific for CMV antigens. Associated with HLA alleles at 0.05 false discovery rate in a later analysis were around 17,000 TCR beta sequences.

Specimen: PBMCs. This sequence was found in a woman between 35 and 50 years old in good health and CMV-seronegative.

Here the CDR3 reads CASSAGREKLFF. DNA for the CDR3: TGTGCCAGTTCAGCGGGGCGTGAAAAACTGTTTTTT. The rearrangement links TRBV6-1 to TRBJ1-4, with D tentatively TRBD1 (5 bases). Germline values: CDR1 MNHNS, CDR2 SASEGT. The CDR3 length is 12 residues. Trimming pared 9 bases from V and 7 bases from J, leaving 12 bases between.